This T cell receptor beta chain was captured in a study of blood T cell repertoires in COVID-19. Concerning this clone: This sample includes further DNA sequences coding for the same CDR3.

CDR3 size: 15 residues. After removal of 4 bases from V and 4 bases from J, the junction contained 8 bases not matched to a gene. Germline CDR1 is MDHEN and CDR2 is SYDVKM. Produced via immunoSEQ multiplex PCR; TCRdb's table is partial and in-frame only. The repertoire includes some 64,000 clones, roughly 79% of them detected once, and around 5.9% sits in the top ten. The clonotype was recovered from an older woman with acute or convalescent COVID-19. The material sequenced was peripheral blood. This chain joins TRBV28 and TRBJ2-7, with 9 bases matching TRBD1. CDR3 DNA: TGTGCCAGCAGTTCCCCGGGACAGGGTGGGTACGAGCAGTACTTC. Encoded protein: CASSSPGQGGYEQYF.